This T cell receptor beta chain was captured in a study of blood T cell repertoires in COVID-19. About the study: From T cells, B-cell-depleted T cells, or PBMCs came the material, which was cDNA or gDNA.

Which cohort a participant joined came from the clinical history participants gave. In the original analysis: Cell counts per sample came from amplifying reference gene primers. TCRdb keeps only in-frame clones here, not all; method: immunoSEQ multiplex PCR. For V, J and clone size, that table is used; D and trimming come from the DNA. The table has about 240,000 clones, roughly 90% seen once. Germline CDR1 MNHEY, CDR2 SMNVEV (reference sequence). The trim removed 5 bases at V and 4 bases at J, leaving 6 bases unmatched. This CDR3 has 15 amino acids. This clone was seen only a few times. Within the sample, other DNA sequences also encode this same CDR3.

The material sequenced was PBMCs or T cells enriched from blood (not recorded which). This chain connects TRBV27 to TRBJ1-2; 11 nucleotides match TRBD1. This clonotype was obtained from a young woman with acute COVID-19. In DNA, the CDR3 is TGTGCCAGCAGTCTCGGACAGGGGGCGACCTATGGCTACACCTTC. Encoded protein: CASSLGQGATYGYTF.